This TCR beta chain is from a study of T cell repertoires in cytomegalovirus infection. Background on the study: Public TCR beta signatures provided an indication of both CMV infection and a matching HLA type. Regarding the study as a whole: What dominated the ex vivo response were HLA-C-restricted CMV-specific TCR beta clonotypes.

TCRdb independently ran MiXCR on the reads; one entry per CDR3 protein. The repertoire includes 150,000 to 200,000 distinct CDR3 sequences, around 15% of them detected once, and approximately 30% sits in the top ten. The junction had 11 bases not matched to a gene; V was cut back by 3 bases and J by 8 bases. This CDR3 has 16 residues. Germline-derived CDR1 and CDR2 are MDHEN and SYDVKM. This clonotype was detected a few times. The antigen remains undetermined. Material for sequencing was PBMCs. The chain recombines TRBV28 with TRBJ2-1; TRBD2 matches at 9 bases. This TCR came from a human donor in good health (CMV status not recorded). Some clones in this sample may be carry-over from other donors' samples. The CDR3 is CASSFAAREGRDEQFF. The CDR3 DNA reads as TGTGCCAGCAGTTTCGCCGCGCGGGAGGGCCGCGATGAGCAGTTCTTC.